The 27 T cell receptor beta chains given below trace back to one sample, sequenced in a study of CXCR3-negative and CXCR3-positive naive CD8 T cells. Each TRB cDNA library was prepared by 5' RACE (with UMI labels). TCRdb re-called the 5' RACE reads; every CDR3 protein appears as one record, without DNA. Recorded for this sample: around 81,000 distinct CDR3 sequences. Sequenced input: naive CXCR3- CD8+ T cells from blood. The subset was: CD45RO-CCR7+CD27+CD95- naive CD8+ T cells lacking CXCR3 (TNR3-). Receptors were obtained from a human donor in good health. Some clones in this sample may be carry-over from other donors' samples.

The chain carries TRBV21-1 and TRBJ1-5. TRBV21-1 is designated a pseudogene. This CDR3 has 14 amino acids. CDR3: CASSNSTGKGPQHF.

V gene TRBV29-1 combines with J gene TRBJ2-7; TCRdb calls TRBD1, which cannot be checked without DNA. Germline loops: CDR1 SQVTM, CDR2 ANQGSEA. CDR3 length: 13 residues. The chain's CDR3 is CSVRRTGNYEQYF.

The CDR3: CASSQDYTSGSYEQYF. The chain joins TRBV4-3 to TRBJ2-7; no DNA is available, so the TRBD1 call from TCRdb remains unchecked. CDR3 size: 16 residues. The germline V gene has CDR1 LGHNA and CDR2 YSLEER.

The V call is TRBV7-9, the J call TRBJ1-1; there is no DNA to check the TCRdb D call of TRBD1. The length of the CDR3 is 15 residues. Germline CDR1 reads SEHNR; CDR2 reads FQNEAQ (reference sequence). CDR3: CASSPPIYRDTEAFF. Combining the CDR3 with reference TRBV7-9 and TRBJ1-1 gives the whole variable domain DTGVSQNPRHKITKRGQNVTFRCDPISEHNRLYWYRQTLGQGPEFLTYFQNEAQLEKSRLLSDRFSAERPKGSFSTLEIQRTEQGDSAMYLCASSPPIYRDTEAFFGQGTRLTVV.

This chain links TRBV25-1 with TRBJ1-5. This CDR3 comprises 14 residues. Germline V gene lookup returns CDR1 MGHDK and CDR2 SYGVNS. CDR3 sequence: CASSDEASSQPQHF.

The V call is TRBV29-1, the J call TRBJ2-3. CDR1 and CDR2 (germline): SQVTM, ANQGSEA. The CDR3 runs 15 residues. CDR3 in amino acids: CSVVLLLLASDTQYF.

V is TRBV20-1 and J is TRBJ2-7; the D gene TCRdb calls, TRBD1, cannot be checked with no DNA. Germline CDR1 and CDR2: DFQATT and SNEGSKA (reference sequence). This CDR3 is built from 14 residues. CDR3 amino acids: CSASPDTSSYGQYF.

The J gene is TRBJ2-5, the V gene TRBV7-2; TCRdb's D call, TRBD1, is unchecked because there is no DNA. CDR3 length: 18 residues. Per the germline V gene, CDR1 is SGHTA and CDR2 is FQGNSA. The CDR3 reads CASSSSGRDGVRGETQYF.

This chain connects TRBV4-3 to TRBJ2-7; TCRdb's D gene call, TRBD1, goes unchecked for lack of DNA. Germline V gene data show CDR1 as LGHNA and CDR2 as YSLEER. This CDR3 is built from 14 residues. This chain's CDR3 is CASSHGTGISEQYF.

The chain links TRBV7-9 to TRBJ2-1; TCRdb gives TRBD1 as the D gene, but with no DNA this cannot be confirmed. This CDR3 is 13 amino acids long. The germline CDR1 and CDR2 sequences are SEHNR and FQNEAQ (reference sequence). The CDR3 protein is CASSLLGAHEQFF.

The CDR3 reads CASSTGVSSYEQYF. This chain uses TRBV6-5 with TRBJ2-7; TCRdb calls TRBD1, which cannot be checked without DNA. The CDR3 spans 14 residues. The germline V gene has CDR1 MNHEY and CDR2 SVGAGI.

The gene calls are TRBV7-6 and TRBJ2-1; TCRdb indicates TRBD1, and absent DNA this call remains unverified. This CDR3 has 14 residues. Germline V CDR1 and CDR2: SGHVS, FNYEAQ. The CDR3 sequence: CASSPRGAIDEQFF.

The chain couples TRBV7-3 to TRBJ2-1; the TCRdb call, TRBD1, lacks DNA for checking. The CDR3 has 12 residues. Germline assignment: CDR1 SGHTA and CDR2 FQGTGA. CDR3 sequence reads: CASSHGGGEQFF.

The genes are TRBV7-9 and TRBJ1-4. This CDR3 is 16 amino acids long. CDR1 and CDR2 (germline): SEHNR, FQNEAQ (reference sequence). The CDR3 spells CASRLDGSVTNEKLFF.

The chain recombines TRBV7-9 with TRBJ2-5; TCRdb designates TRBD1, a call that cannot be tested without DNA. The CDR3 extends over 15 amino acids. The germline gives CDR1 SEHNR, CDR2 FQNEAQ (reference sequence). CDR3 amino acids: CASSPEPGAEETQYF.

The genes are TRBV6-5 and TRBJ2-7; TCRdb selects TRBD2, and the lack of DNA leaves this call unchecked. The CDR3 covers 15 residues. The germline gives CDR1 MNHEY, CDR2 SVGAGI. CDR3 sequence: CASSLSGGRPYEQYF.

This chain joins TRBV29-1 and TRBJ2-2. This CDR3 is 12 amino acids long. Germline-derived CDR1 and CDR2 are SQVTM and ANQGSEA. CDR3: CSVEEETGELFF.

The rearrangement joins TRBV29-1 to TRBJ1-5; the TRBD1 assignment by TCRdb is unverifiable without DNA. This CDR3 spans 14 amino acids. Germline CDR1 SQVTM, CDR2 ANQGSEA. This chain's CDR3 is CSVVDREDHQPQHF.

The CDR3 loop is CSVEGRGVVQYTDTQYF. The chain has TRBV29-1 and TRBJ2-3. The CDR3 spans 17 residues. Germline V gene lookup returns CDR1 SQVTM and CDR2 ANQGSEA.

The chain uses TRBV7-2 and TRBJ2-6; lacking DNA, the TRBD2 call made by TCRdb goes unchecked. Germline-derived CDR1 and CDR2 are SGHTA and FQGNSA. The CDR3 is 20 amino acids. CDR3 sequence: CASSPILLAGDLSGANVLTF.

V is TRBV19 and J is TRBJ2-1. This CDR3 is built from 13 residues. The germline V gene encodes CDR1 LNHDA and CDR2 SQIVND (reference sequence). The CDR3 spells CASSIDDYNEQFF.

V is TRBV20-1 and J is TRBJ2-1; there is no DNA to check the TCRdb D call of TRBD2. CDR1 and CDR2 from the germline V gene are DFQATT and SNEGSKA (reference sequence). The CDR3 consists of 14 residues. The chain's CDR3 is CSASGLAGINEQFF.

The J gene is TRBJ2-5, the V gene TRBV5-5. The CDR3 length is 13 residues. Germline CDR1 is SGHKS and CDR2 is YYEKEE (reference sequence). This CDR3 is CASSLDRQETQYF.

The V gene is TRBV12-3 or TRBV12-4, the J gene TRBJ2-5; the TCRdb D gene call, TRBD2, has no DNA to confirm it. The CDR3 is 12 residues long. CDR3: CAIAGGQETQYF.

This chain connects TRBV29-1 to TRBJ2-3; TCRdb's D gene call, TRBD2, goes unchecked for lack of DNA. Germline V gene data show CDR1 as SQVTM and CDR2 as ANQGSEA. CDR3 length equals 16 residues. The CDR3 sequence: CSVIPSGGAVADTQYF.

Here the CDR3 reads CSARDGQGRAYEQYF. The V call is TRBV20-1, the J call TRBJ2-7. Germline assignment: CDR1 DFQATT and CDR2 SNEGSKA (reference sequence). This CDR3 contains 15 residues.

CDR3 amino acids: CSVTGTSGRVEQFF. The chain has TRBV29-1 and TRBJ2-1; the TCRdb D gene call, TRBD2, has no DNA to confirm it. Per germline, CDR1 SQVTM and CDR2 ANQGSEA. This CDR3 is built from 14 residues.